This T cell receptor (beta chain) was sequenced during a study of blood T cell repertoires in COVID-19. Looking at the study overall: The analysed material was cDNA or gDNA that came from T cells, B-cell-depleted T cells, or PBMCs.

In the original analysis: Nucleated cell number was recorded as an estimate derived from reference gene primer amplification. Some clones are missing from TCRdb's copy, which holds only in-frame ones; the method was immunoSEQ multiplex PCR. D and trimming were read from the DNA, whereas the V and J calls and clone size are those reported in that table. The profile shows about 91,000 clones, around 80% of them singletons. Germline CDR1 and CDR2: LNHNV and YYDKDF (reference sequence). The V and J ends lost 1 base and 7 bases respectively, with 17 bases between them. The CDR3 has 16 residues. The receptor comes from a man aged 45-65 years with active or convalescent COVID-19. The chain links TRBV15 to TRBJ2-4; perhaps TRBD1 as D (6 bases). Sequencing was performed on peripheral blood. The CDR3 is CATSRAGTRDSNIQYF. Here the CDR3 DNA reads TGTGCCACCAGCAGAGCCGGGACACGCGACTCGAACATTCAGTACTTC. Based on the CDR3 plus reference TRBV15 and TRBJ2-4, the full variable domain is DAMVIQNPRYQVTQFGKPVTLSCSQTLNHNVMYWYQQKSSQAPKLLFHYYDKDFNNEADTPDNFQSRRPNTSFCFLDIRSPGLGDTAMYLCATSRAGTRDSNIQYFGAGTRLSVL.